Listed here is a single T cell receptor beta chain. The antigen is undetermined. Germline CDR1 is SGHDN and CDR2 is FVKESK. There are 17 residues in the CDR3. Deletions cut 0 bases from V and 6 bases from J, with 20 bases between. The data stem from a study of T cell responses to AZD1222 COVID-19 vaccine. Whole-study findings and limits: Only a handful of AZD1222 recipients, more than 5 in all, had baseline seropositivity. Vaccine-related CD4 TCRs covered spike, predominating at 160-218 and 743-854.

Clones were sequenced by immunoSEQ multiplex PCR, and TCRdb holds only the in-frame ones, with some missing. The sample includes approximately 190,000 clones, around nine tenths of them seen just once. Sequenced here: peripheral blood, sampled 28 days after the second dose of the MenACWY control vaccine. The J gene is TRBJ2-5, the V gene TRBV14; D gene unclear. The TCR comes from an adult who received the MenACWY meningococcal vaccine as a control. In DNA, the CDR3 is TGTGCCAGCAGCCAAGATCAGAGCAGAAGGCCCCCAAAGACCCAGTACTTC. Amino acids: CASSQDQSRRPPKTQYF.